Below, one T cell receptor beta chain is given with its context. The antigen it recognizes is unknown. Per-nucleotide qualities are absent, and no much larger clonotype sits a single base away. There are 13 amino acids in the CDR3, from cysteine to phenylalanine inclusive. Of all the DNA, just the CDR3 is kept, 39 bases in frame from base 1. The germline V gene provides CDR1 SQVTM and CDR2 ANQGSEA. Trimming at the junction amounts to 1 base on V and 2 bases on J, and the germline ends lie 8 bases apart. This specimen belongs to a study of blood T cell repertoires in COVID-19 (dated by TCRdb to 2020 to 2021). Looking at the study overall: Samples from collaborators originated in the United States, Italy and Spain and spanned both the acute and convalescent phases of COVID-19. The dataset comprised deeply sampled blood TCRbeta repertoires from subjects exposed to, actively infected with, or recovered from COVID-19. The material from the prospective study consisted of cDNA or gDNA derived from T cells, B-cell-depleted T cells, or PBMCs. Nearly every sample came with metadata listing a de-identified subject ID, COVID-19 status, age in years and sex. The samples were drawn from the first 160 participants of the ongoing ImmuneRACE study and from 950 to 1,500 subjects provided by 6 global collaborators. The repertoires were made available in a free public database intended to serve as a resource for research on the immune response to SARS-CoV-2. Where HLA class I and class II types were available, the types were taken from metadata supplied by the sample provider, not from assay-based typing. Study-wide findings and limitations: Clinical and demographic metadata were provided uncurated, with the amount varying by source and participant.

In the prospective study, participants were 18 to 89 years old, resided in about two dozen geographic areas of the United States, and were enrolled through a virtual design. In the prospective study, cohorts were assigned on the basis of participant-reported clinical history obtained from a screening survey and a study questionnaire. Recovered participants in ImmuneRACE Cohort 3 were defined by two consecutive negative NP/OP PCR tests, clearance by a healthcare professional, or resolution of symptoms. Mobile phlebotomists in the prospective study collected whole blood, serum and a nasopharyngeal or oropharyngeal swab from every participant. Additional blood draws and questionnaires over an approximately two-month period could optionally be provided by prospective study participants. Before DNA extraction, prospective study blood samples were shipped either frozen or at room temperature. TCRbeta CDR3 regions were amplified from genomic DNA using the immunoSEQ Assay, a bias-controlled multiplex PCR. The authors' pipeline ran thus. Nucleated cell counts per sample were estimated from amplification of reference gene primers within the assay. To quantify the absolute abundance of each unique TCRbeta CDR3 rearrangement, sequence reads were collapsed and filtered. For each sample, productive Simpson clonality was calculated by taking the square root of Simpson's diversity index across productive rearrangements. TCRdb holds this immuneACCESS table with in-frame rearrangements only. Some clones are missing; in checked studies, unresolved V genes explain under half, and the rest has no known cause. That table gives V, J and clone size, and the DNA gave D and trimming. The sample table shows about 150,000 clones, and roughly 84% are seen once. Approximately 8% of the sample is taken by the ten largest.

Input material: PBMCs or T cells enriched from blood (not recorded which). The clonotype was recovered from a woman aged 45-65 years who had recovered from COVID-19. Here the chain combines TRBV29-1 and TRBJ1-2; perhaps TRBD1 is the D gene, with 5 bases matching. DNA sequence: TGCAGCGTTGAAGCAGGGTTAAACTATGGCTACACCTTC. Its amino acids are CSVEAGLNYGYTF.